This T cell receptor (beta chain) appears in the sequencing data of a study of vaccination and CD4 T cells after COVID-19. Study summary: Overlapping spike peptides of SARS-CoV-2, HCoV-NL63, HCoV-OC43 and HCoV-229E stimulated the cells.

Points on this clonotype: What it recognizes is unknown.

The V end was cut by 7 bases, the J end by 0 bases, with 19 bases between. The CDR3 is 17 residues long. CDR1 and CDR2 (germline): MNHNS, SASEGT. The treatment: approximately 9-day PBMC culture with coronavirus spike peptide pools or control peptides (ViraFEST assay). Antigen-specific T cells were expanded with peptide pools by ViraFEST, and TCRs were then sequenced. The Oncomine TCR Beta short-read assay sequenced DNA from cultured CD4+ T cells. Each CDR3 protein is one row after TCRdb ran MiXCR on the PCR reads. Of approximately 20,000 distinct CDR3 sequences in the sample, 42% were seen once. The specimen comprised CD4+ T cells from blood, cultured in vitro, sampled before SARS-CoV-2 vaccination. V is TRBV6-1 and J is TRBJ1-3, with TRBD1 as a possible D gene (5 bases). This TCR was recovered from a human donor who received a COVID-19 vaccine. The chain's CDR3 is CASIGGTFLYSGNTIYF. CDR3 nucleotide sequence: TGTGCCAGCATAGGCGGGACCTTCTTATACTCTGGAAACACCATATATTTT.